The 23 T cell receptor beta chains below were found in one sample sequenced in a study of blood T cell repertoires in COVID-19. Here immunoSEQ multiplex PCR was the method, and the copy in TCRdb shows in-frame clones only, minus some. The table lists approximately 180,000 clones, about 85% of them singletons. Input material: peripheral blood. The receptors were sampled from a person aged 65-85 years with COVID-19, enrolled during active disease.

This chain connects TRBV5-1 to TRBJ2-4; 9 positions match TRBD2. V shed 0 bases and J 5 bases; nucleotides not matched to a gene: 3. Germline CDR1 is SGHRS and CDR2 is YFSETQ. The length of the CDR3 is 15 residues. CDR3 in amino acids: CASSLGLAEQNIQYF. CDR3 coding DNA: TGCGCCAGCAGCTTGGGACTAGCGGAACAAAACATTCAGTACTTC.

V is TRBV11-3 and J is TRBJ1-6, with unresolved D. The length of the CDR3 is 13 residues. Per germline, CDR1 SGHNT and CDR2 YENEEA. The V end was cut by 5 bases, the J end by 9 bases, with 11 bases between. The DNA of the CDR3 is TGTGCCAGCAGCCGTTACAACAGTTCACCCCTCCACTTT. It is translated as CASSRYNSSPLHF. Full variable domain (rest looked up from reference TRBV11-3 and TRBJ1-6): EAGVVQSPRYKIIEKKQPVAFWCNPISGHNTLYWYLQNLGQGPELLIRYENEEAVDDSQLPKDRFSAERLKGVDSTLKIQPAELGDSAVYLCASSRYNSSPLHFGNGTRLTVT.

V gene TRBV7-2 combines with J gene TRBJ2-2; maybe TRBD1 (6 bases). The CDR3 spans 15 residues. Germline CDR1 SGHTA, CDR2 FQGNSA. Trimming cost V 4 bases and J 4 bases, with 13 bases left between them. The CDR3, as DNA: TGTGCCAGCAGCTCCAACAGGGTGCCCACCGGGGAGCTGTTTTTT. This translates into CASSSNRVPTGELFF.

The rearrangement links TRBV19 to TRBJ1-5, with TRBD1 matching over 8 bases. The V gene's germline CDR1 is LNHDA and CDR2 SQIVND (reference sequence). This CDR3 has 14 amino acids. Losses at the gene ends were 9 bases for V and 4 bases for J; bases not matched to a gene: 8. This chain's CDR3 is CASSFTGGNQPQHF. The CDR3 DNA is TGTGCCAGCAGCTTCACAGGGGGAAATCAGCCCCAGCATTTT.

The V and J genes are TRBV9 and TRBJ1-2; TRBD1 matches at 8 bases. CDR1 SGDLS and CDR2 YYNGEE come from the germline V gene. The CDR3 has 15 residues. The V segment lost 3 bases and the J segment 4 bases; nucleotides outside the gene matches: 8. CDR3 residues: CASSGRLDRAYGYTF. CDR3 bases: TGTGCCAGCAGCGGACGACTGGACAGGGCCTATGGCTACACCTTC.

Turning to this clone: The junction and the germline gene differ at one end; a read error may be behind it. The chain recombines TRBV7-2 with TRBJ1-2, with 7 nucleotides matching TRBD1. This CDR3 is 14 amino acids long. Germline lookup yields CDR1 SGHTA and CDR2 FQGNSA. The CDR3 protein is CVSSFQQGSYGYTF. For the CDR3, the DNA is TGTGTCAGCAGCTTCCAACAGGGGAGCTATGGCTACACCTTC. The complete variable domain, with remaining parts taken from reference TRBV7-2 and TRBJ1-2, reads GAGVSQSPSNKVTEKGKDVELRCDPISGHTALYWYRQSLGQGLEFLIYFQGNSAPDKSGLPSDRFSAERTGGSVSTLTIQRTQQEDSAVYLCVSSFQQGSYGYTFGSGTRLTVV.

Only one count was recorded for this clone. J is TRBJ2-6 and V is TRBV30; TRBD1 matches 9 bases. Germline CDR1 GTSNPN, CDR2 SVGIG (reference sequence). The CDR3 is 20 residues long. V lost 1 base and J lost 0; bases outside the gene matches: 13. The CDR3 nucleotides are TGTGCCTGGAGTGGAACCGGGACAGGGCGACATCACTCTGGGGCCAACGTCCTGACTTTC. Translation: CAWSGTGTGRHHSGANVLTF.

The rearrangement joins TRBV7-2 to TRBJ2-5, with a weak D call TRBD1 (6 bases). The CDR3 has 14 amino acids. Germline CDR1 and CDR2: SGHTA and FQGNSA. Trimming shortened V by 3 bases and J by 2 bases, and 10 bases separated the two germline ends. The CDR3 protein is CASSFMTGQETQYF. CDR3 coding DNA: TGTGCCAGCAGCTTCATGACAGGACAAGAGACCCAGTACTTC.

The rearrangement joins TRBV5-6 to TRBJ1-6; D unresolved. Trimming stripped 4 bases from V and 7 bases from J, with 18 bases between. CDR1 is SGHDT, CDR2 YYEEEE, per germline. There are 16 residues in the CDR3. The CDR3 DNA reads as TGTGCCAGCAGCGCGCCCCCTGGGCTCTTAAATTCACCCCTCCACTTT. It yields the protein CASSAPPGLLNSPLHF. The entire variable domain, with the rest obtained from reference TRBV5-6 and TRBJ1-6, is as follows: DAGVTQSPTHLIKTRGQQVTLRCSPKSGHDTVSWYQQALGQGPQFIFQYYEEEERQRGNFPDRFSGHQFPNYSSELNVNALLLGDSALYLCASSAPPGLLNSPLHFGNGTRLTVT.

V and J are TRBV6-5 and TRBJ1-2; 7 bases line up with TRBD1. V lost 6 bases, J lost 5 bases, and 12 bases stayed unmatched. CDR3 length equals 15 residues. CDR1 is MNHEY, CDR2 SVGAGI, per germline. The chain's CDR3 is CASSSLRQGRYGYTF. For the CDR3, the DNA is TGTGCCAGCAGCTCACTCCGACAGGGCAGATATGGCTACACCTTC.

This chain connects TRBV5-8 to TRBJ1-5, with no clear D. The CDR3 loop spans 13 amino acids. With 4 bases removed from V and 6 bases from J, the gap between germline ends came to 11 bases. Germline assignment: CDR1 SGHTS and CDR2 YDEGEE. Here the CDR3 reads CASSPTFIQPQHF. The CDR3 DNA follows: TGTGCCAGCAGCCCGACTTTTATTCAGCCCCAGCATTTT. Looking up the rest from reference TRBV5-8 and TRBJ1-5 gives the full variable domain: EAGVTQSPTHLIKTRGQQATLRCSPISGHTSVYWYQQALGLGLQFLLWYDEGEERNRGNFPPRFSGRQFPNYSSELNVNALELEDSALYLCASSPTFIQPQHFGDGTRLSIL.

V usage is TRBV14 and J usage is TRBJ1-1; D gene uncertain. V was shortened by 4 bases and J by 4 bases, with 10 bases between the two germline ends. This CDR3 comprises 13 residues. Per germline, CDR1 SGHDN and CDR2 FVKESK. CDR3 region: CASSPQLGTEAFF. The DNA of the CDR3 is TGTGCCAGCAGCCCCCAACTAGGCACTGAAGCTTTCTTT. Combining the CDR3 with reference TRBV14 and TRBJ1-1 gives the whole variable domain EAGVTQFPSHSVIEKGQTVTLRCDPISGHDNLYWYRRVMGKEIKFLLHFVKESKQDESGMPNNRFLAERTGGTYSTLKVQPAELEDSGVYFCASSPQLGTEAFFGQGTRLTVV.

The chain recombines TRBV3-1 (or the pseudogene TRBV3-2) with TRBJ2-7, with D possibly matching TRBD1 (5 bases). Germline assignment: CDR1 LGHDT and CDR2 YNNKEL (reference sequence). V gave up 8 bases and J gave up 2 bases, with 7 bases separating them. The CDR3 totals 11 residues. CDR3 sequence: CASGATYEQYF. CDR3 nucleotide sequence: TGTGCCAGCGGGGCTACCTACGAGCAGTACTTC.

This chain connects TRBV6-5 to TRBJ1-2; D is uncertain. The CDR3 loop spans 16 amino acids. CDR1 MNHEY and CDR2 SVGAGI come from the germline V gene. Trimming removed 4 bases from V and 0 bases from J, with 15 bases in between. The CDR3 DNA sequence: TGTGCCAGCAGTTCCCGGCGGTTGTTGACTAACTATGGCTACACCTTC. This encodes CASSSRRLLTNYGYTF.

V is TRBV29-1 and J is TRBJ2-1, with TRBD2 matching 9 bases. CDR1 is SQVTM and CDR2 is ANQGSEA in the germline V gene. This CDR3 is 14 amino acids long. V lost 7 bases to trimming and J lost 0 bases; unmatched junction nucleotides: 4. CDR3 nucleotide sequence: TGCAGCGGCCGACTAGCGGCCTCCTACAATGAGCAGTTCTTC. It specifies CSGRLAASYNEQFF.

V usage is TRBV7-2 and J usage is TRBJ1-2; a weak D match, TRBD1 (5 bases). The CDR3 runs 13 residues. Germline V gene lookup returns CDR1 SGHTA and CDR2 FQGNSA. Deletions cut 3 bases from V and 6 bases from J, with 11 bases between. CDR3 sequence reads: CASSLRQTDGYTF. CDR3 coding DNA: TGTGCCAGCAGCTTGAGACAGACGGATGGCTACACCTTC.

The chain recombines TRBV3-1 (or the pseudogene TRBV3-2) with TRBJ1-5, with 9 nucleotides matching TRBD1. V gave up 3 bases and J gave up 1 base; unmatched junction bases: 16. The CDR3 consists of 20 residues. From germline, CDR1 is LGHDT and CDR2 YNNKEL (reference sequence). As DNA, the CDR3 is TGTGCCAGCAGCCAGGACCGGCCGGGACAGGGACCGATCAGCAATCAGCCCCAGCATTTT. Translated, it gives CASSQDRPGQGPISNQPQHF.

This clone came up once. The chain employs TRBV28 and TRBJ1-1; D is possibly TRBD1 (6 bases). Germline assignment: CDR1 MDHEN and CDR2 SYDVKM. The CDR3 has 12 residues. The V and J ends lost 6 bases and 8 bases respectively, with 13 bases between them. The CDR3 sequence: CASRQAGAEAFF. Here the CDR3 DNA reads TGTGCCAGCAGACAGGCAGGGGCCGAAGCTTTCTTT.

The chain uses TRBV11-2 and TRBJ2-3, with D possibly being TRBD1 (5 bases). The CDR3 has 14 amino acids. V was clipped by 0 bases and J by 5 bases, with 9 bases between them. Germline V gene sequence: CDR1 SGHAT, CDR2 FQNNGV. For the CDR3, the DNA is TGTGCCAGCAGCTTAGATCAGGGTCTAGATACGCAGTATTTT. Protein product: CASSLDQGLDTQYF.

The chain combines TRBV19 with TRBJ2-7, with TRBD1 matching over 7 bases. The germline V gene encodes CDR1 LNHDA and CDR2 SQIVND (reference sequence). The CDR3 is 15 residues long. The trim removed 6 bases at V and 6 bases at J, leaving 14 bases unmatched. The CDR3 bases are TGTGCCAGTAGGACGACAGGGACGGTCGGGACCGAGCAGTACTTC. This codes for CASRTTGTVGTEQYF.

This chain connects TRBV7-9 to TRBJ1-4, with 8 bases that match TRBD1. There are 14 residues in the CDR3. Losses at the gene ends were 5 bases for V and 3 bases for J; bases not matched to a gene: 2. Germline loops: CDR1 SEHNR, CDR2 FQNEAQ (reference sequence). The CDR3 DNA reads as TGTGCCAGCAGCGACAGGGGTCCTAATGAAAAACTGTTTTTT. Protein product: CASSDRGPNEKLFF.

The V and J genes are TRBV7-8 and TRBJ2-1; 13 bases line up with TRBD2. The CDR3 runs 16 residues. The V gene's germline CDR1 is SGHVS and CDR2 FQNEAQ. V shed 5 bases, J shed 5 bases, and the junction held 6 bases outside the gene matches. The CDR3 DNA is TGTGCCAGCAGCCCCCCGGGACTAGCGGGGAACAATGAGCAGTTCTTC. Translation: CASSPPGLAGNNEQFF.

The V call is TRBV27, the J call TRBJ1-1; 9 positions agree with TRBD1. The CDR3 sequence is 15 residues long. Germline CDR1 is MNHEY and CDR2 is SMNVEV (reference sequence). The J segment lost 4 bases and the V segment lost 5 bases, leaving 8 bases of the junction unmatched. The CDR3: CASSLLGTGITEAFF. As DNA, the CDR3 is TGTGCCAGCAGTCTCCTCGGGACAGGGATCACTGAAGCTTTCTTT.